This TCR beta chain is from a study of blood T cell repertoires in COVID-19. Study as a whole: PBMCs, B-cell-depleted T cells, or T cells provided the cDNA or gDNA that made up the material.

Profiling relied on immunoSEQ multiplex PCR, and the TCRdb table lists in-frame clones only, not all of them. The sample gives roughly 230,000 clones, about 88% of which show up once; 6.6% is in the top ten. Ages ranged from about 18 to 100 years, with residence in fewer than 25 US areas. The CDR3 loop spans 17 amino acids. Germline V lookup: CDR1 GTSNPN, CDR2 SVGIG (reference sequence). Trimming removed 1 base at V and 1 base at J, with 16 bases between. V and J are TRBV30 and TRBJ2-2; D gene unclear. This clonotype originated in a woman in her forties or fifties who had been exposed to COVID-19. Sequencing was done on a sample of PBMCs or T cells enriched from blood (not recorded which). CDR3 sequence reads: CAWSAPHQVGNTGELFF. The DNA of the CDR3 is TGTGCCTGGAGTGCACCACACCAGGTTGGGAACACCGGGGAGCTGTTTTTT. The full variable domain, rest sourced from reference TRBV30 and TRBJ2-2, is SQTIHQWPATLVQPVGSPLSLECTVEGTSNPNLYWYRQAAGRGLQLLFYSVGIGQISSEVPQNLSASRPQDRQFILSSKKLLLSDSGFYLCAWSAPHQVGNTGELFFGEGSRLTVL.